One and the same sample provided the 16 T cell receptor beta chains below, sequenced in a study of T-cell reconstitution after alpha-beta-depleted transplantation in children. It was with unique molecular identifiers that the TCRbeta library was prepared. A single record per CDR3 protein comes from TCRdb applying MiXCR to the PCR reads. Altogether about 980,000 distinct CDR3 sequences are present, roughly 31% being singletons, with the ten largest covering under 30%. The sequencing here drew on PBMCs, mostly from graft donor cells, taken 360 days after TCRalphabeta/CD19-depleted stem cell transplant. The source is a boy under two years old who had a stem cell transplant for SCID, so the T cells may come from the graft donor.

The rearrangement joins TRBV5-1 to TRBJ2-2, with TRBD1 matching over 7 bases. The trim removed 1 base at V and 0 bases at J, leaving 6 bases unmatched. The CDR3 consists of 17 residues. The germline CDR1 and CDR2 sequences are SGHRS and YFSETQ. Written as DNA, the CDR3 is TGCGCCAGCAGCTTGCGGACAGGACCATCGAACACCGGGGAGCTGTTTTTT. The encoded protein is CASSLRTGPSNTGELFF.

The chain links TRBV20-1 to TRBJ2-7; 7 bases map to TRBD1. V shed 6 bases, J shed 3 bases, and the junction held 2 bases outside the gene matches. CDR3 size: 11 residues. Germline V gene data show CDR1 as DFQATT and CDR2 as SNEGSKA (reference sequence). CDR3 DNA sequence: TGCAGTGCCGCAGGGGGCTACGAGCAGTACTTC. It codes for CSAAGGYEQYF.

This clonotype has more than one count but fewer than ten. The V call is TRBV10-3, the J call TRBJ2-7; a possible D gene is TRBD2 (6 bases). V lost 9 bases to trimming and J lost 2 bases, with 17 bases between them. Per germline, CDR1 ENHRY and CDR2 SYGVKD. The CDR3 runs 14 residues. The CDR3 loop reads CAIGRDRGTYEQYF. The DNA for the CDR3 is TGTGCCATAGGGCGGGACCGGGGGACCTACGAGCAGTACTTC.

The gene calls are TRBV12-3 or TRBV12-4 and TRBJ1-3; D possibly corresponds to TRBD1 (5 bases). Trimming took off 4 bases at V and 7 bases at J, with 14 bases between the two ends. The CDR3 contains 14 residues. The CDR3 nucleotides read TGTGCCAGCAGTTCGGGACTGACCCGGAACACCATATATTTT. Translating it yields CASSSGLTRNTIYF.

The V gene is TRBV5-1, the J gene TRBJ2-1; D might be TRBD1 (6 bases). The ends were cut back, 6 bases at V and 0 bases at J, with 10 bases in the middle. The length of the CDR3 is 14 residues. Germline CDR1 is SGHRS and CDR2 is YFSETQ. The CDR3 coding sequence is TGCGCCAGCATGAGGGACACCTCCTACAATGAGCAGTTCTTC. This sequence encodes CASMRDTSYNEQFF.

Only a few counts were recorded for this clonotype. V is TRBV12-3 or TRBV12-4 and J is TRBJ2-3; 10 bases are a match to TRBD2. The CDR3 has 16 amino acids. V lost 6 bases and J lost 1; bases outside the gene matches: 7. The chain's CDR3 is CASRPNLAGGTDTQYF. CDR3 in DNA: TGTGCCAGCAGACCTAATCTAGCGGGGGGCACAGATACGCAGTATTTT.

This chain uses TRBV7-8 with TRBJ2-1; the D gene is possibly TRBD2 (6 bases). V was pared by 1 base and J by 5 bases, with 15 bases between. This CDR3 is built from 16 residues. In germline, CDR1 is SGHVS, CDR2 FQNEAQ. The CDR3 region is CASSLGTTRTHNEQFF. The CDR3 coding sequence is TGTGCCAGCAGCTTAGGGACTACTAGAACTCACAATGAGCAGTTCTTC. Complete variable domain (other parts from reference TRBV7-8 and TRBJ2-1): GAGVSQSPRYKVAKRGQDVALRCDPISGHVSLFWYQQALGQGPEFLTYFQNEAQLDKSGLPSDRFFAERPEGSVSTLKIQRTQQEDSAVYLCASSLGTTRTHNEQFFGPGTRLTVL.

V gene TRBV20-1 combines with J gene TRBJ2-1; a weak D match, TRBD2 (5 bases). The CDR3 has 15 amino acids. Per the germline V gene, CDR1 is DFQATT and CDR2 is SNEGSKA (reference sequence). V was shortened by 3 bases and J by 2 bases, with 14 bases between the two germline ends. The CDR3 nucleotides are TGCAGTGCTAGCGATCCGGAGACTACCTACAATGAGCAGTTCTTC. Protein sequence: CSASDPETTYNEQFF.

This clonotype has a handful of counts. This chain uses TRBV4-1 with TRBJ2-5, with TRBD1 identical over 9 bases. The CDR3 length is 16 residues. CDR1 is MGHRA and CDR2 is YSYEKL in the germline V gene. The V and J ends lost 0 bases and 2 bases, in that order; junction bases with no gene match: 4. The CDR3 sequence: CASSQDLGQGQETQYF. The CDR3 nucleotides are TGCGCCAGCAGCCAAGATCTGGGACAGGGACAAGAGACCCAGTACTTC.

V usage is TRBV9 and J usage is TRBJ2-1; 8 nucleotides match TRBD1. Germline V CDR1 and CDR2: SGDLS, YYNGEE. This CDR3 is 15 amino acids long. J gave up 3 bases and V 0 bases, and 2 bases lay outside the gene matches. The CDR3 DNA reads as TGTGCCAGCAGCGTAGATGGGACAGGCTACAATGAGCAGTTCTTC. Residues: CASSVDGTGYNEQFF.

The CDR3 DNA reads TGTGCCAGCAGTTTGACTGGGTCGTCGGAGACCCAGTACTTC. It is translated as CASSLTGSSETQYF. This chain uses TRBV12-3 or TRBV12-4 with TRBJ2-5; no clear D. V was trimmed by 3 bases and J by 5 bases, leaving 13 bases between them. The CDR3 consists of 14 residues.

The chain is built from TRBV7-9 and TRBJ1-1; D gene ambiguous. Looked up from germline, CDR1 is SEHNR and CDR2 is FQNEAQ (reference sequence). V lost 1 base, J lost 0 bases, and 9 bases lay in between. CDR3 size: 15 residues. The CDR3 DNA reads as TGTGCCAGCAGCTTAGACCGACTAATGAACACTGAAGCTTTCTTT. As protein: CASSLDRLMNTEAFF.

This rearrangement joins TRBV5-1 to TRBJ2-7; D not certain. The CDR3 has 15 amino acids. In germline, CDR1 is SGHRS, CDR2 YFSETQ. Trimming pared 0 bases from V and 0 bases from J, leaving 10 bases between. The chain's CDR3 is CASSLDGNPSYEQYF. DNA for the CDR3: TGCGCCAGCAGCTTGGATGGGAACCCCTCCTACGAGCAGTACTTC.

The V gene is TRBV12-3 or TRBV12-4, the J gene TRBJ1-5; 7 bases are a match to TRBD1. V lost 6 bases to trimming and J lost 0 bases; unmatched junction nucleotides: 5. This CDR3 has 15 residues. CDR3 sequence reads: CASRGQTISNQPQHF. In nucleotides, the CDR3 is TGTGCCAGCAGGGGACAGACCATTAGCAATCAGCCCCAGCATTTT.

The rearrangement uses TRBV12-3 or TRBV12-4 and TRBJ2-7, with D hard to call. There are 14 residues in the CDR3. V lost 4 bases and J 1 base, leaving 11 bases between the germline ends. The CDR3 region is CASSCTANSYEQYF. As DNA, the CDR3 is TGTGCCAGCAGTTGTACAGCTAATTCCTACGAGCAGTACTTC.

V usage is TRBV4-3 and J usage is TRBJ1-4; TRBD1 is a possible D gene (5 bases). The CDR3 loop spans 16 amino acids. CDR1 is LGHNA and CDR2 is YSLEER in the germline V gene. V was clipped by 0 bases and J by 10 bases, with 18 bases between them. As DNA, the CDR3 is TGCGCCAGCAGCCAAGATATCGCAGGGTTCACCTTAAAACTGTTTTTT. Amino acids: CASSQDIAGFTLKLFF.